This T cell receptor (beta chain) was identified in a study of cytomegalovirus exposure and HLA in healthy donors. CDR3 length equals 15 residues. CDR1 is ENHRY, CDR2 SYGVKD, per germline. V was trimmed by 6 bases and J by 0 bases, leaving 12 bases between them. The study, taken as a whole, reports: Most TCR sequences proved rare, with some public TCRs found in many donors. Analysis was carried out at a later point, and it linked a missense DCLRE1C variant to TCR beta V- and J-gene trimming. Fewer than 200 TCR beta chains were listed as cytomegalovirus-associated.

As for this clone: Its antigen remains unknown.

Both 60 Vbeta primers and 13 Jbeta primers went into the PCR. The repertoire was sequenced with immunoSEQ multiplex PCR; TCRdb's copy has only in-frame clones and lacks some. This sample carries over 150,000 clones, 80% to 85% of them seen once, and the ten largest clones take 0.38%. This TCR derives from a boy younger than 10 in good health and CMV-seronegative. The genes are TRBV10-3 and TRBJ1-3; D unclear. Material for sequencing was PBMCs. Written as DNA, the CDR3 is TGTGCCATCAGCGGCCCGCGGCTCTCTGGAAACACCATATATTTT. Translated, it gives CAISGPRLSGNTIYF.